The following is a T cell receptor (beta chain) sequence with its context. Its antigen is still unknown. The source of the sample is a study of cytomegalovirus exposure and HLA in healthy donors. Study-level results: The classifier was said to identify cytomegalovirus status with high specificity and sensitivity. CMV antigen specificity was confirmed in vitro for a few CMV-associated chains.

PCR primers comprised 60 Vbeta and 13 Jbeta primers. Study processing details: Later, some 75 million unique TCR beta chains were counted in an analysis, and around 11 million of them were shared. TCRdb's copy holds only in-frame clones and misses some; the assay was immunoSEQ multiplex PCR. The DNA gave D and trimming, while V, J and clone size come from that table. The sample records about 160,000 clones, about 86% being singletons. The sequenced material came from PBMCs. The sequence derives from a woman aged 18-29 years in good health and CMV-seronegative.

CDR3 nucleotide sequence: TGCGCCAGCAGCTTTGGTTACAGGGTTTCGAACACTGAAGCTTTCTTT. Protein product: CASSFGYRVSNTEAFF. The chain recombines TRBV5-1 with TRBJ1-1, with TRBD1 as a possible D gene (6 bases). The V gene's germline CDR1 is SGHRS and CDR2 YFSETQ. The V gene lost 2 bases and the J gene lost 1 base, with 15 bases spanning the gap. This CDR3 has 16 amino acids.